This TCR beta chain was obtained from a study of shared clonotypes between healthy human individuals. This CDR3 contains 15 residues. The J segment lost 8 bases and the V segment lost 5 bases, leaving 10 bases of the junction unmatched. The germline CDR1 and CDR2 sequences are MNHNS and SASEGT. Replicate PCRs for sorted subsets used around 190 ng DNA; this equaled about 30,000 T cell genomes. The method was immunoSEQ multiplex PCR; TCRdb's version includes in-frame clones alone and lacks a portion of them. The table has 2 million to 2.5 million clones, more than 90% seen once. The specimen was naive CD4+ T cells sorted from blood. Regarding subset: CD45RA+ positively selected. The chain carries TRBV6-1 and TRBJ2-5; 11 bases are shared with TRBD2. This receptor was identified in a man aged 18 to 30 in good health. CDR3 region: CASSSSSGGAVTQYF. In DNA, the CDR3 is TGTGCCAGCAGTTCTAGTAGCGGGGGGGCCGTAACCCAGTACTTC.